The 32 T cell receptor beta chains below all came from one sample that was sequenced in a study of T cells in Graves' hyperthyroidism and ophthalmopathy. The TCR beta CDR3 regions underwent amplification using RNA transcripts as the source. HTBI primers drove first-round RT-PCR of the TCR CDR3. TCRdb independently ran MiXCR on the multiplex PCR reads; one entry per CDR3 protein. Of about 520,000 distinct CDR3 sequences in the sample, roughly a quarter are singletons; the top ten hold about 11%. The sequencing input was blood. The receptors were gathered from a woman in her thirties with Graves' ophthalmopathy.

The chain is built from TRBV5-5 and TRBJ2-5, with D tentatively TRBD2 (6 bases). With 0 bases removed from V and 6 bases from J, the gap between germline ends came to 9 bases. Germline CDR1 SGHKS, CDR2 YYEKEE (reference sequence). CDR3 size: 13 residues. CDR3 amino acids: CASSLAGRQTQYF. Written as DNA, the CDR3 is TGTGCCAGCAGCTTGGCAGGGAGGCAGACCCAGTACTTC.

This sequence joins TRBV20-1 and TRBJ2-7; the D is unclear. Trimming pared 0 bases from V and 4 bases from J, leaving 16 bases between. CDR3 length: 15 residues. Per the germline V gene, CDR1 is DFQATT and CDR2 is SNEGSKA (reference sequence). The CDR3, as DNA: TGCAGTGCTAGAGATGACTTGGTTCTGATTTACGAGCAGTACTTC. Encoded protein: CSARDDLVLIYEQYF.

The rearrangement joins TRBV5-1 to TRBJ1-1; D is unclear. The CDR3 length is 14 residues. Trimming removed 0 bases at V and 1 base at J, with 7 bases between. In germline, CDR1 is SGHRS, CDR2 YFSETQ. CDR3 in amino acids: CASSLEQPNTEAFF. CDR3 bases: TGCGCCAGCAGCTTGGAACAGCCGAACACTGAAGCTTTCTTT. The entire variable domain, with the rest obtained from reference TRBV5-1 and TRBJ1-1, is as follows: KAGVTQTPRYLIKTRGQQVTLSCSPISGHRSVSWYQQTPGQGLQFLFEYFSETQRNKGNFPGRFSGRQFSNSRSEMNVSTLELGDSALYLCASSLEQPNTEAFFGQGTRLTVV.

V and J are TRBV30 and TRBJ2-7; 7 bases are shared with TRBD1. The CDR3 runs to 13 residues. Germline V gene data show CDR1 as GTSNPN and CDR2 as SVGIG (reference sequence). V lost 2 bases to trimming and J lost 1 base; unmatched junction nucleotides: 2. DNA of the CDR3: TGTGCCTGGAGTTTGGACAGGTCCTACGAGCAGTACTTC. Translating gives CAWSLDRSYEQYF.

This clonotype occurred many times. The chain couples TRBV20-1 to TRBJ2-7; the D gene is possibly TRBD2 (6 bases). The CDR3 length is 14 residues. V was clipped by 4 bases and J by 5 bases, with 18 bases between them. Germline CDR1 and CDR2: DFQATT and SNEGSKA (reference sequence). CDR3 sequence: CSANPTGGVHEQYF. The CDR3 DNA reads TGCAGTGCTAACCCTACGGGCGGGGTCCACGAGCAGTACTTC.

This clonotype was counted between two and nine times. The gene calls are TRBV28 and TRBJ2-7; D may match TRBD1 or TRBD2 (5 bases each). The V gene's germline CDR1 is MDHEN and CDR2 SYDVKM. Trimming removed 5 bases at V and 2 bases at J, with 16 bases between. The CDR3 loop spans 15 amino acids. The CDR3 here is CASSETSLGAYEQYF. The CDR3, as DNA: TGTGCCAGCAGTGAAACTAGTCTGGGGGCCTACGAGCAGTACTTC.

This clonotype was detected ten times or more. V gene TRBV6-1 combines with J gene TRBJ2-2, with TRBD1 matching 10 bases. V was pared by 6 bases and J by 4 bases, with 5 bases of the junction left unmatched. From germline, CDR1 is MNHNS and CDR2 SASEGT. The CDR3 contains 15 residues. CDR3 loop: CASSRQGASTGELFF. CDR3 coding DNA: TGTGCCAGCAGCCGACAGGGGGCGAGCACCGGGGAGCTGTTTTTT.

J is TRBJ1-1 and V is TRBV10-3, with D uncertain. There are 14 residues in the CDR3. The germline V gene encodes CDR1 ENHRY and CDR2 SYGVKD. V was trimmed by 4 bases and J by 2 bases, leaving 11 bases between them. CDR3 sequence (DNA): TGTGCCATCAGTGGATGGGAGCCCAACACTGAAGCTTTCTTT. It specifies CAISGWEPNTEAFF.

There are many counts of this clonotype. This chain uses TRBV7-2 with TRBJ2-5; no firm D call. Germline lookup yields CDR1 SGHTA and CDR2 FQGNSA. Deletions cut 5 bases from V and 7 bases from J, with 14 bases between. CDR3 length equals 13 residues. CDR3 DNA: TGTGCCAGCAGCCCCTCAGCCGGTGGGACCCAGTACTTC. Its protein is CASSPSAGGTQYF. Using reference TRBV7-2 and TRBJ2-5 for the parts outside the CDR3, the full variable domain is GAGVSQSPSNKVTEKGKDVELRCDPISGHTALYWYRQSLGQGLEFLIYFQGNSAPDKSGLPSDRFSAERTGGSVSTLTIQRTQQEDSAVYLCASSPSAGGTQYFGPGTRLLVL.

The chain is built from TRBV28 and TRBJ1-2; 9 bases line up with TRBD1. The CDR3 totals 15 residues. V was clipped by 9 bases and J by 5 bases; unmatched bases: 13. The V gene's germline CDR1 is MDHEN and CDR2 SYDVKM. For the CDR3, the DNA is TGTGCCAGTACGAGATGGGGACAGGGTTCGTATGGCTACACCTTC. Protein: CASTRWGQGSYGYTF.

This clonotype was counted at least ten times. The chain joins TRBV19 to TRBJ1-1, with 9 positions matching TRBD1. The V gene end was trimmed by 8 bases and the J gene end by 5 bases; junction bases not matched to a gene: 6. The CDR3 runs to 13 residues. CDR1 and CDR2 from the germline V gene are LNHDA and SQIVND (reference sequence). CDR3 protein: CASWGDRATEAFF. CDR3 sequence (DNA): TGTGCCAGTTGGGGGGACAGGGCGACTGAAGCTTTCTTT.

At least ten counts were recorded for this clonotype. The rearrangement uses TRBV6-4 and TRBJ2-7; 9 positions match TRBD1. V shed 6 bases, J shed 6 bases, and the junction held 18 bases outside the gene matches. The CDR3 is 17 amino acids. The V gene's germline CDR1 is MRHNA and CDR2 SNTAGT. CDR3 coding DNA: TGTGCCAGCAGGGCGGGGACAGGGAGAACTCTGGCCTCCGAGCAGTACTTC. Its translation: CASRAGTGRTLASEQYF.

This clonotype was seen ten or more times. The chain links TRBV20-1 to TRBJ2-5; D remains unclear. The CDR3 contains 12 residues. The V gene lost 6 bases and the J gene lost 7 bases, with 15 bases spanning the gap. Germline V gene data show CDR1 as DFQATT and CDR2 as SNEGSKA (reference sequence). The CDR3 DNA reads as TGCAGTGCAACAAGGACCTCGGGGACCCAGTACTTC. This sequence encodes CSATRTSGTQYF.

The chain recombines TRBV29-1 with TRBJ2-2, with TRBD2 as a possible D gene (5 bases). The CDR3 contains 11 residues. Looked up from germline, CDR1 is SQVTM and CDR2 is ANQGSEA. V lost 7 bases, J lost 6 bases, and 9 bases lay in between. CDR3 residues: CSGRTSGELFF. Here the CDR3 DNA reads TGCAGCGGGAGGACCTCCGGGGAGCTGTTTTTT.

This clonotype was counted many times. V usage is TRBV20-1 and J usage is TRBJ1-1; 7 bases are a match to TRBD1. The germline CDR1 and CDR2 sequences are DFQATT and SNEGSKA (reference sequence). Trimming removed 5 bases from V and 1 base from J; junction bases left unmatched: 4. The CDR3 loop spans 13 amino acids. The CDR3 spells CSARWTGNTEAFF. The CDR3 bases are TGCAGTGCTCGCTGGACAGGGAACACTGAAGCTTTCTTT.

The chain has TRBV12-3 or TRBV12-4 and TRBJ2-7, with 11 bases fitting TRBD2. V was clipped by 8 bases and J by 6 bases; unmatched bases: 6. This CDR3 comprises 13 residues. The CDR3, as DNA: TGTGCCAGCGGGACTAGCGGAATGGGCGAGCAGTACTTC. It translates to CASGTSGMGEQYF.

This clonotype was detected ten times or more. The chain is built from TRBV6-1 and TRBJ2-5; D is possibly TRBD2 (5 bases). Germline loops: CDR1 MNHNS, CDR2 SASEGT. The CDR3 is 12 amino acids. V lost 5 bases and J lost 5, with 9 bases in between. CDR3 coding DNA: TGTGCCAGCAGTCGGCGGGTTGAGACCCAGTACTTC. Residues: CASSRRVETQYF.

This clonotype was seen a few times. The chain uses TRBV5-1 and TRBJ2-4; D is undetermined. The CDR3 length is 15 residues. From germline, CDR1 is SGHRS and CDR2 YFSETQ. Deletions cut 4 bases from V and 8 bases from J, with 19 bases between. CDR3 amino acids: CASSIPVANMDIQYF. CDR3 DNA: TGCGCCAGCAGCATTCCCGTGGCTAATATGGACATTCAGTACTTC.

In its sample, this clonotype was seen many times. The chain joins TRBV29-1 to TRBJ2-7; tentative D call: TRBD1 (6 bases). Germline CDR1 reads SQVTM; CDR2 reads ANQGSEA. The CDR3 is 12 residues long. The germline V and J ends were trimmed by 4 bases and 5 bases, with 12 bases remaining between them. The CDR3 protein is CSVASQGNEQYF. In nucleotides, the CDR3 is TGCAGCGTTGCATCACAGGGTAACGAGCAGTACTTC.

This clonotype was recorded many times. V gene TRBV9 combines with J gene TRBJ1-3; 7 positions agree with TRBD1. The CDR3 extends over 15 amino acids. V lost 3 bases, J lost 0 bases, and 3 bases stayed unmatched. Germline V gives CDR1 SGDLS, CDR2 YYNGEE. CDR3 sequence: CASSGTGYSGNTIYF. CDR3 DNA sequence: TGTGCCAGCAGCGGGACAGGATACTCTGGAAACACCATATATTTT.

This clonotype was counted at least ten times. CDR3 residues: CASSDRDSQNQPQHF. The CDR3 DNA reads TGTGCCAGTAGTGACCGGGACAGCCAAAATCAGCCCCAGCATTTT. V is TRBV19 and J is TRBJ1-5; 7 nucleotides match TRBD1. Germline-derived CDR1 and CDR2 are LNHDA and SQIVND (reference sequence). This CDR3 has 15 amino acids. Trimming cost V 5 bases and J 4 bases; bases outside gene matches: 8.

The chain couples TRBV15 to TRBJ1-5; no firm D call. From germline, CDR1 is LNHNV and CDR2 YYDKDF (reference sequence). This CDR3 region has 15 residues. V lost 0 bases, J lost 0 bases, and 6 bases lay in between. CDR3 coding DNA: TGTGCCACCAGCAGAGATCCGCTTAGCAATCAGCCCCAGCATTTT. Amino acid sequence: CATSRDPLSNQPQHF.

This clonotype has ten or more counts. The chain employs TRBV20-1 and TRBJ1-1; the D is unclear. V lost 2 bases and J 1 base, leaving 14 bases between the germline ends. The germline V gene has CDR1 DFQATT and CDR2 SNEGSKA (reference sequence). This CDR3 comprises 15 residues. This CDR3 reads CSARFPPGTNTEAFF. In DNA, the CDR3 is TGCAGTGCTAGATTCCCTCCAGGTACGAACACTGAAGCTTTCTTT.

The sample holds many counts of this clonotype. The genes are TRBV7-2 and TRBJ1-1, with TRBD1 matching 8 bases. J lost 5 bases, V lost 10 bases, and 6 bases had no gene match. There are 12 residues in the CDR3. CDR1 is SGHTA and CDR2 is FQGNSA in the germline V gene. Here the CDR3 reads CATQGAETEAFF. The DNA of the CDR3 is TGTGCCACCCAGGGGGCGGAGACTGAAGCTTTCTTT.

This clonotype came up many times. DNA of the CDR3: TGTGCCAGCATCCAGGACAGGTGGGGAACTGAAGCTTTCTTT. Translated, it gives CASIQDRWGTEAFF. J is TRBJ1-1 and V is TRBV12-3 or TRBV12-4; 7 bases are shared with TRBD1. Trimming cost V 7 bases and J 5 bases; bases outside gene matches: 10. The CDR3 totals 14 residues.

The chain links TRBV6-5 to TRBJ2-5; D unclear. In germline, CDR1 is MNHEY, CDR2 SVGAGI. The V end was cut by 1 base, the J end by 6 bases, with 15 bases between. This CDR3 region has 15 residues. As DNA, the CDR3 is TGTGCCAGCAGTTACTATTTTCGCGGCGGTCAGACCCAGTACTTC. Amino acid sequence: CASSYYFRGGQTQYF.

This chain links TRBV19 with TRBJ1-2; D may be TRBD1 (6 bases). CDR3 length: 16 amino acids. V lost 5 bases to trimming and J lost 0 bases, with 16 bases between them. CDR1 and CDR2 from the germline V gene are LNHDA and SQIVND (reference sequence). CDR3 DNA sequence: TGTGCCAGTAGTCCCCAGTGGGACACAGCTAACTATGGCTACACCTTC. Protein: CASSPQWDTANYGYTF. The variable domain in full, completed from reference TRBV19 and TRBJ1-2, reads DGGITQSPKYLFRKEGQNVTLSCEQNLNHDAMYWYRQDPGQGLRLIYYSQIVNDFQKGDIAEGYSVSREKKESFPLTVTSAQKNPTAFYLCASSPQWDTANYGYTFGSGTRLTVV.

This clonotype was counted ten times or more. The chain carries TRBV27 and TRBJ2-7; D possibly corresponds to TRBD1 (8 bases). Trimming cost V 3 bases and J 3 bases, with 12 bases left between them. CDR3 length equals 14 residues. Germline CDR1 is MNHEY and CDR2 is SMNVEV (reference sequence). The CDR3 protein is CASSFNRGGYEQYF. CDR3 bases: TGTGCCAGCAGTTTCAACAGGGGGGGCTACGAGCAGTACTTC.

This clonotype was counted at least ten times. This chain joins TRBV19 and TRBJ2-5, with a possible D match to TRBD2 (5 bases). The CDR3 runs to 16 residues. The V and J ends lost 2 bases and 2 bases respectively, with 15 bases between them. Germline lookup yields CDR1 LNHDA and CDR2 SQIVND (reference sequence). The CDR3 coding sequence is TGTGCCAGTAGTATATCTCAGTCGACGGGACAAGAGACCCAGTACTTC. The encoded protein is CASSISQSTGQETQYF.

This clonotype was counted ten times or more. This chain connects TRBV6-5 to TRBJ2-7; 7 bases match TRBD1. The length of the CDR3 is 12 residues. V shed 7 bases, J shed 7 bases, and the junction held 7 bases outside the gene matches. CDR1 MNHEY and CDR2 SVGAGI come from the germline V gene. DNA of the CDR3: TGTGCCAGCAACGGACAGGCGGAGGAGCAGTACTTC. Its protein product is CASNGQAEEQYF.

This chain connects TRBV5-1 to TRBJ2-7; TRBD1 agrees at 8 bases. The CDR3 has 14 residues. Germline CDR1 SGHRS, CDR2 YFSETQ. The trim removed 4 bases at V and 4 bases at J, leaving 7 bases unmatched. Here the CDR3 DNA reads TGCGCCAGCAGCCAACTTGGACAGGGTTACGAGCAGTACTTC. Protein sequence: CASSQLGQGYEQYF.

In this sample, this clonotype turned up a few times. DNA of the CDR3: TGTGCCAGCTCACCTCCGGGACGGGATTCGTCCGAGCAGTACTTC. Its translation: CASSPPGRDSSEQYF. The rearrangement links TRBV18 to TRBJ2-7, with D perhaps TRBD1 or TRBD2 (5 bases each). V gave up 3 bases and J gave up 6 bases, with 18 bases separating them. The V gene's germline CDR1 is KGHSH and CDR2 LQKENI. The CDR3 has 15 amino acids.